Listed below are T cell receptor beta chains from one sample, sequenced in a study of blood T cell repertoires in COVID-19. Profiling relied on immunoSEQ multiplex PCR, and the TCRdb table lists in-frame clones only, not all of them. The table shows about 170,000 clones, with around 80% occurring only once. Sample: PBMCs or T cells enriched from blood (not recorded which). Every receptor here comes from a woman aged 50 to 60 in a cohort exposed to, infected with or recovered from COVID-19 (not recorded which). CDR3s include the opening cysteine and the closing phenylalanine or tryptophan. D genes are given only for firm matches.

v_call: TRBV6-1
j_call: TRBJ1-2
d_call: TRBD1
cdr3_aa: CASSGDRELDISGYTF

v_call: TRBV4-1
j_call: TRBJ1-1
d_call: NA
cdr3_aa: CASSQFIGEAFF

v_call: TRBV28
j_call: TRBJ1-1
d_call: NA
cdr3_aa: CASYTPQGKAFF

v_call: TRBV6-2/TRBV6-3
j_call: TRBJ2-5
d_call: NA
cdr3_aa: CASSPAGTRETQYF

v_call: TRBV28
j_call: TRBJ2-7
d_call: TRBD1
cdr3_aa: CASRLTGGYEQYF

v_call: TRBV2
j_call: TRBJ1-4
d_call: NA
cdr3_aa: CASRNSIANEKLFF

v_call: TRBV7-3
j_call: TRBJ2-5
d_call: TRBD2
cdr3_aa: CASSLTGTSRETQYF

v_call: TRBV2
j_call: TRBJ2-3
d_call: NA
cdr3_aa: CASGGGDTQYF

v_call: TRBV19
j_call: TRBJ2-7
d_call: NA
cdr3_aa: CASSNPGVGPYEQYF

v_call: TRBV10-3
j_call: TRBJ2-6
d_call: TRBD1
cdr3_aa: CATGQGEAGANVLTF

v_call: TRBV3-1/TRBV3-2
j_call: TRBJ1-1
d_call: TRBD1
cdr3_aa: CASSLRTGKPAFF

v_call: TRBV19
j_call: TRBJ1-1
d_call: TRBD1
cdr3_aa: CASSLGQGFSNTEAFF

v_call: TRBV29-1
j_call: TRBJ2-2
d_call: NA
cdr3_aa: CSVEAYKNTGELFF

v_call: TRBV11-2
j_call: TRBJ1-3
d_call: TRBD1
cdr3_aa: CASSFRRTGDVTGNTIYF

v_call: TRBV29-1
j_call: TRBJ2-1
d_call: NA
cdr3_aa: CSVAQTELNEQFF

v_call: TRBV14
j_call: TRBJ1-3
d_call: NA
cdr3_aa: CASSLGPGNTIYF

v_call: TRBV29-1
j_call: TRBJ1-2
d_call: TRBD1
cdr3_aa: CSVSRTGNYGYTF

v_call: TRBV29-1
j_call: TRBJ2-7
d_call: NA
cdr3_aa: CSVGYRENEQYF

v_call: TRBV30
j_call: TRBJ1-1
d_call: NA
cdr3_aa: CAWSWGGKDTEAFF

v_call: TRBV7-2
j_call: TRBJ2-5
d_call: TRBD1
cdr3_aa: CASSLDRGLEETQYF

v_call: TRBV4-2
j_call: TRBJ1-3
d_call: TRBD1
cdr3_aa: CASSHPLGQGTGNTIYF

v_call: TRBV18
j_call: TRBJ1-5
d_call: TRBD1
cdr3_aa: CASSPGSQGGNQPQHF

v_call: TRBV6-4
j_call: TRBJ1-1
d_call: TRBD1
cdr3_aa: CASSDPRGQGSKNTEAFF

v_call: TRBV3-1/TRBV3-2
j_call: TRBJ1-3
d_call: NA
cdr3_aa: CASSLKTAYSGNTIYF

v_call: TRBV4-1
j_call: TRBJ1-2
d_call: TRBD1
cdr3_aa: CASSQRTGTAFGYTF

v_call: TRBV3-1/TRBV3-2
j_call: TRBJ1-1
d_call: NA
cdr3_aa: CASSQANTEAFF

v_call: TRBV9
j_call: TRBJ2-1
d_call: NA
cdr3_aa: CASSVQGGEQFF

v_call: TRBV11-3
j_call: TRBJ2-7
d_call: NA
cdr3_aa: CASSYGGEQYF

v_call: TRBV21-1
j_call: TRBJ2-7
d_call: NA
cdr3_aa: CASSNSECRDMRLSSEQYF

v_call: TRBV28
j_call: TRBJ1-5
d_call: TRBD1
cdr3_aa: CASSGTVNNQPQHF

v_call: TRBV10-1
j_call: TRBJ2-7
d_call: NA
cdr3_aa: CASSEGLNSYEQYF

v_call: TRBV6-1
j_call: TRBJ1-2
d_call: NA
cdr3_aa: CASSEAIGQTKQGGYTF

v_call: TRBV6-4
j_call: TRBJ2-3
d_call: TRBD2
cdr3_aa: CASSYRLAGGTDTQYF

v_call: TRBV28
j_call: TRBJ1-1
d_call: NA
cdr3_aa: CASSFLTGSNMNTEAFF

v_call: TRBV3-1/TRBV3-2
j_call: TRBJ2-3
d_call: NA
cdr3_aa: CASSQDWGTASTDTQYF

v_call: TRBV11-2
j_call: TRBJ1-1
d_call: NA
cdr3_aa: CASSLAGQGTEAFF

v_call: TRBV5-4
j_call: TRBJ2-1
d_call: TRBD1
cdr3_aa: CASSLGTGGYNEQFF

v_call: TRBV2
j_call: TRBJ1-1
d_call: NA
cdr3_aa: CASSTNGGPNTEAFF

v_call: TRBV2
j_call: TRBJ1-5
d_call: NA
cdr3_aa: CASSRIGAVGGPQHF

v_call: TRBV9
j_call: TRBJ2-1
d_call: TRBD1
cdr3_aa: CASSVFRGQGSDEQFF

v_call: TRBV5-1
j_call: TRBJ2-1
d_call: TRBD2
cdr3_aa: CASSLEAGDNEQFF

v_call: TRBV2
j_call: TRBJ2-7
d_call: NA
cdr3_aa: CASSEGREWSYEQYF